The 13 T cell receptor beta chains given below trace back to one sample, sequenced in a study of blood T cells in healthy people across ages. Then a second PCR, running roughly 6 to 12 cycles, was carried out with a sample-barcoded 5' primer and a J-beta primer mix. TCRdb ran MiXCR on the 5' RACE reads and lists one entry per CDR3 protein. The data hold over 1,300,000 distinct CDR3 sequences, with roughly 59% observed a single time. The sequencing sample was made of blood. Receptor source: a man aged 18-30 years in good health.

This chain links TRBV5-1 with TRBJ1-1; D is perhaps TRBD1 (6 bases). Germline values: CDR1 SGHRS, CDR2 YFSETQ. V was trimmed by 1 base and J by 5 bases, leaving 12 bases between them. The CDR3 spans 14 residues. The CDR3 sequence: CASSLTGRITEAFF. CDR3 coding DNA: TGCGCCAGCAGCTTGACAGGGCGTATTACTGAAGCTTTCTTT.

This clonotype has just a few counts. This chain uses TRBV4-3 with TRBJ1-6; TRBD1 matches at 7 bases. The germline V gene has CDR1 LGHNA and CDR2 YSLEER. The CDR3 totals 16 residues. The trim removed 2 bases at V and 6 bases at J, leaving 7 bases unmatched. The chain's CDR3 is CASSQHPGQPNSPLHF. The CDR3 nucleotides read TGCGCCAGCAGCCAACACCCGGGACAGCCTAATTCACCCCTCCACTTT.

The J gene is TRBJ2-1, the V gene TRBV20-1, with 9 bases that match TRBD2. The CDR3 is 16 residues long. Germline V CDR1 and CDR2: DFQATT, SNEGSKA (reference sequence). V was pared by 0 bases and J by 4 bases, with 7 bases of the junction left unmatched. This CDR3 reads CSARDLTSGEYNEQFF. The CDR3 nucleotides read TGCAGTGCTAGAGACTTGACTAGCGGAGAATACAATGAGCAGTTCTTC.

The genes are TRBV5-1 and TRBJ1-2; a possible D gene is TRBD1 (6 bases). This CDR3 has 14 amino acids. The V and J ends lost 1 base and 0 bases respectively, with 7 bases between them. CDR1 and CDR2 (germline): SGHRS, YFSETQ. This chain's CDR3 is CASSLNRANYGYTF. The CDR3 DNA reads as TGCGCCAGCAGCTTGAACAGGGCTAACTATGGCTACACCTTC.

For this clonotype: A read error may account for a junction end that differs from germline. The CDR3 coding sequence is TGTGCCAGCAGTCTTGGGGGCCACAGCTCCTACAATGAGCAGTTATTC. Translating gives CASSLGGHSSYNEQLF. The chain has TRBV6-2 or TRBV6-3 and TRBJ2-1; the D gene is possibly TRBD1 (6 bases). CDR1 is MNHEY, CDR2 SVGEGT, per germline. The CDR3 is 16 amino acids.

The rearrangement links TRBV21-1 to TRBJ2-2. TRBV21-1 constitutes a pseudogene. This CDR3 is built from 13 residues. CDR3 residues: CANPTPNTGELFF. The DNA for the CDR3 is TGTGCCAACCCGACTCCGAACACCGGGGAGCTGTTTTTT.

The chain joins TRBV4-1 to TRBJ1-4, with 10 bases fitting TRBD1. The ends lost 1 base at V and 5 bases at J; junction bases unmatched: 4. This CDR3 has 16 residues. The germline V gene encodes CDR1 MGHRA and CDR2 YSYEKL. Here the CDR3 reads CASSQVDRGPNEKLFF. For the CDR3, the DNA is TGCGCCAGCAGCCAAGTCGACAGGGGGCCCAATGAAAAACTGTTTTTT.

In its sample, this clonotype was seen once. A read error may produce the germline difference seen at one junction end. The CDR3 DNA follows: TGTGCCAACAGCTTAATGAGAATTCCGACCCAGTACTTC. Its translation: CANSLMRIPTQYF. V is TRBV7-6 and J is TRBJ2-5; unclear D gene. This CDR3 has 13 amino acids. Germline-derived CDR1 and CDR2 are SGHVS and FNYEAQ. Complete variable domain (other parts from reference TRBV7-6 and TRBJ2-5): GAGVSQSPRYKVTKRGQDVALRCDPISGHVSLYWYRQALGQGPEFLTYFNYEAQQDKSGLPNDRFSAERPEGSISTLTIQRTEQRDSAMYRCANSLMRIPTQYFGPGTRLLVL.

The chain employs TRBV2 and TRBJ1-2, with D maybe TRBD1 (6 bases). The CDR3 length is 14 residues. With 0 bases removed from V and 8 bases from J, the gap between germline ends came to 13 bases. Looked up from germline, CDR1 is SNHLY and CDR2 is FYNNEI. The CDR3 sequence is CASSEARGPGGYTF. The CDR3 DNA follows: TGTGCCAGCAGTGAAGCTCGGGGGCCGGGAGGCTACACCTTC.

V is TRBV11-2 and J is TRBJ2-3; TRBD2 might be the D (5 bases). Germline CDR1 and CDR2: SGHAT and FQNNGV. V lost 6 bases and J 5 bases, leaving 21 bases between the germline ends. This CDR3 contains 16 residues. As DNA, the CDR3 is TGTGCCAGCAGTTTTTTGTCTAGCACGGCAAGAGATACGCAGTATTTT. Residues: CASSFLSSTARDTQYF.

This CDR3 is CASSLQVPNEKLFF. CDR3 nucleotides: TGCGCCAGCAGCCTTCAGGTCCCTAATGAAAAACTGTTTTTT. This chain uses TRBV4-3 with TRBJ1-4; no clear D. CDR3 length: 14 residues. V lost 4 bases to trimming and J lost 3 bases, with 9 bases between them. Germline CDR1 reads LGHNA; CDR2 reads YSLEER.

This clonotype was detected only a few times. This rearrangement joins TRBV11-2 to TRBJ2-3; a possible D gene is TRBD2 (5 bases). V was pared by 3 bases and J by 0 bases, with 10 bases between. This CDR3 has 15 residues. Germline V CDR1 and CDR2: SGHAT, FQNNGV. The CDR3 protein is CASSLRQRSTDTQYF. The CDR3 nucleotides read TGTGCCAGCAGCTTGAGGCAGCGGAGCACAGATACGCAGTATTTT.

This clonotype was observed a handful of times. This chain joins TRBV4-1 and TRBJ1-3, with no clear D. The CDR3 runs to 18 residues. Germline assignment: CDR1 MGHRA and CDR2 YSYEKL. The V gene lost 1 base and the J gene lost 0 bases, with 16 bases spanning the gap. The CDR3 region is CASSQAQEALTSGNTIYF. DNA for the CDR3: TGCGCCAGCAGCCAAGCTCAGGAGGCCCTTACCTCTGGAAACACCATATATTTT.